The 2 T cell receptor beta chains in this list originate from one sample, sequenced in a study of blood T cells in healthy people across ages. A second PCR of roughly 7 to 11 cycles used a sample-barcoded 5' primer and a J-beta primer mix. MiXCR, applied by TCRdb to the 5' RACE reads, yields one record per CDR3 protein. The sample has 1.5 million to 2 million distinct CDR3 sequences; 28% are singletons. Sequences were obtained from blood. The receptors here all came from a woman aged 25-40 years in good health.

This chain connects TRBV11-2 to TRBJ2-2, with unresolved D. This CDR3 has 13 amino acids. With 3 bases removed from V and 9 bases from J, the gap between germline ends came to 11 bases. CDR1 and CDR2 (germline): SGHAT, FQNNGV. The CDR3 nucleotides are TGTGCCAGCAGCTTGGGAAGGACCAGGGAGCTGTTTTTT. Its protein product is CASSLGRTRELFF.

The chain recombines TRBV28 with TRBJ2-7; tentative D call: TRBD1 (5 bases). Trimming removed 8 bases from V and 6 bases from J, with 20 bases in between. Per the germline V gene, CDR1 is MDHEN and CDR2 is SYDVKM. The length of the CDR3 is 14 residues. This CDR3 reads CASRPSGKESEQYF. The DNA for the CDR3 is TGTGCCAGCCGGCCCTCAGGGAAGGAATCCGAGCAGTACTTC. Complete variable domain (other parts from reference TRBV28 and TRBJ2-7): DVKVTQSSRYLVKRTGEKVFLECVQDMDHENMFWYRQDPGLGLRLIYFSYDVKMKEKGDIPEGYSVSREKKERFSLILESASTNQTSMYLCASRPSGKESEQYFGPGTRLTVT.